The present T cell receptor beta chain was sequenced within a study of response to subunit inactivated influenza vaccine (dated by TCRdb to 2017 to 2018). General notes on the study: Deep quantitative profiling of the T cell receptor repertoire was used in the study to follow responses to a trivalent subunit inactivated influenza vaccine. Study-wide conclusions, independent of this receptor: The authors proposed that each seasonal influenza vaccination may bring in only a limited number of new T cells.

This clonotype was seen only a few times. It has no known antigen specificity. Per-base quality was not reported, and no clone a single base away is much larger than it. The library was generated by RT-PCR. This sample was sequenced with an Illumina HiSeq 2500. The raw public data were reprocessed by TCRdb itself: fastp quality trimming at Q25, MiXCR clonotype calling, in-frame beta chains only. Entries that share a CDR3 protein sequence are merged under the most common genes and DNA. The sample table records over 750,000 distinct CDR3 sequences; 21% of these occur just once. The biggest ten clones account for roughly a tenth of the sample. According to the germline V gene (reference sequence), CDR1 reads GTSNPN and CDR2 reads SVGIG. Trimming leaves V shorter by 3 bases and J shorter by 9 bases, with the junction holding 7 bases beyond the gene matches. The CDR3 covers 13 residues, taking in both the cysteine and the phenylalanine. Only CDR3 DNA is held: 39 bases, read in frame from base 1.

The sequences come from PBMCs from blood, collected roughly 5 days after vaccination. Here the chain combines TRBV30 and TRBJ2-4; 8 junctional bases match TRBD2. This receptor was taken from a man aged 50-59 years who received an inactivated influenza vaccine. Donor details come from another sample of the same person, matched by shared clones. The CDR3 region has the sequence CAWRTSASSIQYF. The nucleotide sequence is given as TGTGCCTGGAGGACTAGCGCCAGTTCCATTCAGTACTTC.